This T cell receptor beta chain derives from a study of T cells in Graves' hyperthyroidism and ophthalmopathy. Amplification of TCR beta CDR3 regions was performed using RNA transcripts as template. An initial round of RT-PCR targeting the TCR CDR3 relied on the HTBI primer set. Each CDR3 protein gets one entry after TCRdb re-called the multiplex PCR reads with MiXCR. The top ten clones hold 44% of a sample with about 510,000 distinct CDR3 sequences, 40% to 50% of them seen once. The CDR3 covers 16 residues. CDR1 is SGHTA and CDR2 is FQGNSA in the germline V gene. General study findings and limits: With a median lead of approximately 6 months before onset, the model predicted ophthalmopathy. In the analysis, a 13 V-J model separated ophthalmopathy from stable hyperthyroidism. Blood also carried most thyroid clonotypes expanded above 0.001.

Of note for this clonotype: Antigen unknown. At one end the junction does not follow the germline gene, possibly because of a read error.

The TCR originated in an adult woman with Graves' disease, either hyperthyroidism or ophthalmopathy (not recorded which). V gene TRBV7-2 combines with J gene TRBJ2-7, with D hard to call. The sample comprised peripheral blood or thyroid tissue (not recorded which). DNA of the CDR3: TGCGCCAGCAGCTTGGCTTCTGGCACTGGAATCTACGAGCAGTACTTC. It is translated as CASSLASGTGIYEQYF.